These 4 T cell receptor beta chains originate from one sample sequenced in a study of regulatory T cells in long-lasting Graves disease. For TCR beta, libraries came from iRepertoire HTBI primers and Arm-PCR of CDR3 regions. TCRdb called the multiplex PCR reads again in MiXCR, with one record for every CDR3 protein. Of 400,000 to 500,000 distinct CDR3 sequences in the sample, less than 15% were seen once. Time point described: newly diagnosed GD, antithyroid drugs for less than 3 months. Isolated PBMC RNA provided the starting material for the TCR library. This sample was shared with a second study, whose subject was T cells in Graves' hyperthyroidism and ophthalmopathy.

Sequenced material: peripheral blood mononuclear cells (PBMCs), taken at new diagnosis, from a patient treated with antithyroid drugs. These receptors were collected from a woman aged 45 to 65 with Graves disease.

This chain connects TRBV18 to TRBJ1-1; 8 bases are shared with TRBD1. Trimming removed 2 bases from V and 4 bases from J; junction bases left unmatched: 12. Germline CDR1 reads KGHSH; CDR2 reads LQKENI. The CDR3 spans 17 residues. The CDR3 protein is CASSPMADGQGGTEAFF. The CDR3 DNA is TGTGCCAGCTCACCAATGGCTGACGGACAGGGAGGCACTGAAGCTTTCTTT.

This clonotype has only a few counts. The CDR3 nucleotides read TGTGCCAGTAGTCCCCGGGCCCCCTCCGCTGAGCAGTTCTTC. This encodes CASSPRAPSAEQFF. This chain joins TRBV19 and TRBJ2-1; no clear D. V was shortened by 5 bases and J by 9 bases, with 17 bases between the two germline ends. The CDR3 length is 14 residues. Germline loops: CDR1 LNHDA, CDR2 SQIVND (reference sequence).

This chain's CDR3 is CASSLLWENTEAFF. The CDR3 DNA sequence: TGTGCCAGCAGCTTGTTGTGGGAGAACACTGAAGCTTTCTTT. The J gene is TRBJ1-1, the V gene TRBV5-6; unclear D gene. The germline V and J ends were trimmed by 1 base and 1 base, with 8 bases remaining between them. This CDR3 is built from 14 residues. From germline, CDR1 is SGHDT and CDR2 YYEEEE.

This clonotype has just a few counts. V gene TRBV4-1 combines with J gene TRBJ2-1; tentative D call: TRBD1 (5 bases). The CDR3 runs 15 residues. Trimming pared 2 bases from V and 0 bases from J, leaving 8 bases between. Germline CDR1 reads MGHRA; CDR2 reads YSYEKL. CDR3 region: CASSQRQSSYNEQFF. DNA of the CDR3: TGCGCCAGCAGCCAAAGACAGAGCTCCTACAATGAGCAGTTCTTC.